These 4 T cell receptor beta chains originate from one sample sequenced in a study of blood T cell repertoires in COVID-19. The protocol was immunoSEQ multiplex PCR, while the TCRdb copy is restricted to in-frame clones and leaves out a portion. The sample lists around 58,000 clones; about 93% were seen once. The material sequenced was peripheral blood. The receptors were sampled from a human donor with active COVID-19. The donor label of this sample is uncertain.

The V gene is TRBV11-2, the J gene TRBJ2-7, with a possible D match to TRBD1 (6 bases). Germline V gene sequence: CDR1 SGHAT, CDR2 FQNNGV. This CDR3 region has 16 residues. The ends were cut back, 5 bases at V and 0 bases at J, with 17 bases in the middle. CDR3 protein: CASSTRGDRSSYEQYF. CDR3 bases: TGTGCCAGCAGCACTCGGGGAGACAGGAGCTCCTACGAGCAGTACTTC.

The chain uses TRBV19 and TRBJ1-1, with D unclear. The CDR3 is 11 residues long. Trimming cost V 8 bases and J 5 bases, with 9 bases left between them. The germline V gene has CDR1 LNHDA and CDR2 SQIVND (reference sequence). The CDR3 bases are TGTGCCAGTGGAAGAGGGACTGAAGCTTTCTTT. Its protein is CASGRGTEAFF.

The rearrangement joins TRBV28 to TRBJ2-3; 7 bases map to TRBD1. V shed 6 bases, J shed 2 bases, and the junction held 11 bases outside the gene matches. Germline lookup yields CDR1 MDHEN and CDR2 SYDVKM. The CDR3 is 16 residues long. This CDR3 is CASSVMTDRSTDTQYF. The CDR3 DNA sequence: TGTGCCAGCAGCGTCATGACGGACAGGTCCACAGATACGCAGTATTTT.

The gene calls are TRBV9 and TRBJ1-1; D is unclear. The V and J ends lost 0 bases and 8 bases respectively, with 8 bases between them. Germline V lookup: CDR1 SGDLS, CDR2 YYNGEE. This CDR3 contains 12 residues. The CDR3 nucleotides read TGTGCCAGCAGCGTAGGCGGAGGAGAAGCTTTCTTT. Translated: CASSVGGGEAFF.